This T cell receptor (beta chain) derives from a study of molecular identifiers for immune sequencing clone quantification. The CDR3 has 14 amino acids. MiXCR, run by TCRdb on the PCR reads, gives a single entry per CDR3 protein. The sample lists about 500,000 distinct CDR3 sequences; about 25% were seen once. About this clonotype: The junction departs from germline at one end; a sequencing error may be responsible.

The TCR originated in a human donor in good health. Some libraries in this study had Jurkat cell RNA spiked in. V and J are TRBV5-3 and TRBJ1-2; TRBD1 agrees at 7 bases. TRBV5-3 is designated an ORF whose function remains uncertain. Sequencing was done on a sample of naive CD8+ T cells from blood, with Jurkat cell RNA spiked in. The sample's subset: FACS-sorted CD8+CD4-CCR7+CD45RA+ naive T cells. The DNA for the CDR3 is TGTGCCAGCAGCTTGGCGACAGGGTATCTTGGCTACACCTTC. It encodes CASSLATGYLGYTF.